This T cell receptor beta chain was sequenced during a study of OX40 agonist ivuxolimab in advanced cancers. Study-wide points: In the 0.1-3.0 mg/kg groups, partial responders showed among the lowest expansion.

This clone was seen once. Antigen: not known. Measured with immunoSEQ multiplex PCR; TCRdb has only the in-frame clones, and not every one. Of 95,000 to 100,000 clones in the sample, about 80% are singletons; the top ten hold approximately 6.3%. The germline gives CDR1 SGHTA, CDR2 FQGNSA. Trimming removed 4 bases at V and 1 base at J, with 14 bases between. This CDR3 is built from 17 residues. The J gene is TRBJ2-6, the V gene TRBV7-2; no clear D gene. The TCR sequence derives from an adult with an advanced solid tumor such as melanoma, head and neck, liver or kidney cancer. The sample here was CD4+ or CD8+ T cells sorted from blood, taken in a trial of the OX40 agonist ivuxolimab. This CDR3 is CASSSQPLGSGANVLTF. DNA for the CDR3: TGTGCCAGCAGCTCCCAGCCTTTGGGGTCTGGGGCCAACGTCCTGACTTTC. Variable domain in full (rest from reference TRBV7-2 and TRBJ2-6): GAGVSQSPSNKVTEKGKDVELRCDPISGHTALYWYRQSLGQGLEFLIYFQGNSAPDKSGLPSDRFSAERTGGSVSTLTIQRTQQEDSAVYLCASSSQPLGSGANVLTFGAGSRLTVL.